This note documents a single T cell receptor beta chain sequence. Its antigen is currently unknown. These data belong to a study of T cell responses to AZD1222 COVID-19 vaccine. Findings of the study overall: Vaccination with two AZD1222 doses was followed by a rise in Spike-specific TCR breadth and depth. Donors, mostly white British, included more females; clonal diversity was possibly underestimated.

The CDR3 totals 14 residues. From germline, CDR1 is LNHDA and CDR2 SQIVND (reference sequence). V shed 4 bases and J shed 0 bases, with 7 bases lying between them. Some clones are missing from TCRdb's copy, which holds only in-frame ones; the method was immunoSEQ multiplex PCR. The sample shows under 200,000 clones, under 95% of them seen only once. This receptor was obtained from an adult in good health. The V and J genes are TRBV19 and TRBJ1-5; D is undetermined. Material: peripheral blood, obtained on day 0 of AZD1222 vaccination. CDR3 nucleotides: TGTGCCAGTAGTAAGGGATATAGCAATCAGCCCCAGCATTTT. Its translation is CASSKGYSNQPQHF.